This T cell receptor beta chain was captured in a study of post-analysis software for immune sequencing data. Remarks on this clonotype: Its target is not known.

Sequencing libraries made from TCR beta cDNA carried unique molecular identifiers. T cells, roughly 1 to 10 million of them, yielded roughly 0.5 million cDNA molecules. Using its own MiXCR run on the PCR reads, TCRdb lists one record per CDR3 protein. The table lists roughly 800,000 distinct CDR3 sequences, just over 45% of them singletons, with just under 5% in the top ten. Overall study results and limits: Patients used about five TRBV segments, including TRBV5-6, TRBV5-1 and TRBV20-1, more often than controls. F measure clustering grouped samples strongly by preparation batch.

From germline, CDR1 is SGHVS and CDR2 FNYEAQ. V lost 3 bases and J 3 bases, leaving 9 bases between the germline ends. The CDR3 is made up of 13 amino acids. The TCR was taken from a girl between 5 and 17 years old with multiple sclerosis. This chain connects TRBV7-6 to TRBJ2-7; D unresolved. The material sequenced was blood. CDR3 nucleotides: TGTGCCAGCAGCTTTAGGAGAAGCTACGAGCAGTACTTC. The encoded protein is CASSFRRSYEQYF.